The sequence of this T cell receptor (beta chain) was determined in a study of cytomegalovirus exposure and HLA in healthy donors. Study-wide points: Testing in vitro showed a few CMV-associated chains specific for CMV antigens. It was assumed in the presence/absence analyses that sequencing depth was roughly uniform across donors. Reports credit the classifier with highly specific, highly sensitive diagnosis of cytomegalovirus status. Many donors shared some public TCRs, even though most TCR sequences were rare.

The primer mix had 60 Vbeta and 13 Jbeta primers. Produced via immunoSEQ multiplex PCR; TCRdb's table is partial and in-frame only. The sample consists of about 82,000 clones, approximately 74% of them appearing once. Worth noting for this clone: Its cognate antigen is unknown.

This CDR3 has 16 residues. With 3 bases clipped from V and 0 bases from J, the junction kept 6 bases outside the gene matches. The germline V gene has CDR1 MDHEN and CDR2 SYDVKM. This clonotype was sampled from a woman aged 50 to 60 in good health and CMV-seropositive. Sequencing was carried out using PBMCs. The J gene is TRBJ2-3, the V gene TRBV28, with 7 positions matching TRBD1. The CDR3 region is CASSFLGQRSTDTQYF. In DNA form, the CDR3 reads TGTGCCAGCAGTTTCTTGGGACAGCGGAGCACAGATACGCAGTATTTT.